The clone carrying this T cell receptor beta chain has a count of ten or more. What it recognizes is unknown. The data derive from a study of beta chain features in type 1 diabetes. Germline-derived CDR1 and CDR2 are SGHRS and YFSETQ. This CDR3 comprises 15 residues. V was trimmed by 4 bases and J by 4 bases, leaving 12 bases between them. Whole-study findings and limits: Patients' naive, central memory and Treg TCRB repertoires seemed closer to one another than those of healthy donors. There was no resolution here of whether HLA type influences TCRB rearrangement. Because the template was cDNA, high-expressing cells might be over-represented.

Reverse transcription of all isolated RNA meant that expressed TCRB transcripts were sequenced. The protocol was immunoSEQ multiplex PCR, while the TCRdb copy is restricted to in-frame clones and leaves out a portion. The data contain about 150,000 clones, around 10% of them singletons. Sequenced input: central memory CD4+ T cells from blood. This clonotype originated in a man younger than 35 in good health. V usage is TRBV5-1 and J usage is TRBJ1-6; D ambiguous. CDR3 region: CASSPDGMYNSPLHF. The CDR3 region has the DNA TGCGCCAGCAGCCCGGACGGAATGTATAATTCACCCCTCCACTTT.